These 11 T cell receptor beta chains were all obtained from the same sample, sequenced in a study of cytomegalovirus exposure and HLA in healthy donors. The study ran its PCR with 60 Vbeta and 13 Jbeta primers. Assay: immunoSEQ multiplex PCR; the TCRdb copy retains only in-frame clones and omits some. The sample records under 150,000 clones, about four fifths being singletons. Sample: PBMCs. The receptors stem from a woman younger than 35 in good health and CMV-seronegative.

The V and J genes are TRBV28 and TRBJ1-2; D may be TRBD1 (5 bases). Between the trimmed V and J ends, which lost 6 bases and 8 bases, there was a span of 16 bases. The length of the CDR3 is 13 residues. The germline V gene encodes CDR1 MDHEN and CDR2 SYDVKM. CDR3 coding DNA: TGTGCCAGCAGAGACAGTTACTCCGGCGGCTACACCTTC. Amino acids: CASRDSYSGGYTF.

CDR3 sequence (DNA): TGCGCCAGCAGCCTGGCTAGCCCGGGACAGGGGATGGCCGGGGAGCTGTTTTTT. It codes for CASSLASPGQGMAGELFF. This rearrangement joins TRBV5-1 to TRBJ2-2; 10 nucleotides align to TRBD1. Germline assignment: CDR1 SGHRS and CDR2 YFSETQ. The CDR3 is made up of 18 amino acids. With V trimmed by 4 bases and J by 6 bases, 15 bases remained unmatched.

CDR3 sequence: CASSFGQGSYEQYF. Written as DNA, the CDR3 is TGCGCCAGCAGTTTTGGACAGGGCTCCTACGAGCAGTACTTC. The genes are TRBV5-1 and TRBJ2-7; 8 bases map to TRBD1. Germline loops: CDR1 SGHRS, CDR2 YFSETQ. The V segment lost 5 bases and the J segment 0 bases; nucleotides outside the gene matches: 4. The CDR3 length is 14 residues.

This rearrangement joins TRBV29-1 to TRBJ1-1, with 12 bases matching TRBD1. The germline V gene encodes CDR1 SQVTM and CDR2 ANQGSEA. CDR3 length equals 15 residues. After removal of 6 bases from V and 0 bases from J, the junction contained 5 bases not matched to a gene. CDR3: CSVAGTGGLNTEAFF. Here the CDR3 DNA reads TGCAGCGTCGCCGGGACAGGGGGCCTGAACACTGAAGCTTTCTTT.

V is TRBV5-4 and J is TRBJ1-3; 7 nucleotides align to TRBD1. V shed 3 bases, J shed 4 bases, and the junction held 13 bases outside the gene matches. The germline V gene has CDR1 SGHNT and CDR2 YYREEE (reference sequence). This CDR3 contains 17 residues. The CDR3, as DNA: TGTGCCAGCAGCTCCCCCCCCCGACAGGGTAGCGGAAACACCATATATTTT. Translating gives CASSSPPRQGSGNTIYF.

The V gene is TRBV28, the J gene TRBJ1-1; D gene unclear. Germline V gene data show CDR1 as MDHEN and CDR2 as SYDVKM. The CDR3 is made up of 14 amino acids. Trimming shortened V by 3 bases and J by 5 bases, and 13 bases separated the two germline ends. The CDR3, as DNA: TGTGCCAGCAGTTTCGGCAGAGGGAAAACTGAAGCTTTCTTT. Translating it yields CASSFGRGKTEAFF.

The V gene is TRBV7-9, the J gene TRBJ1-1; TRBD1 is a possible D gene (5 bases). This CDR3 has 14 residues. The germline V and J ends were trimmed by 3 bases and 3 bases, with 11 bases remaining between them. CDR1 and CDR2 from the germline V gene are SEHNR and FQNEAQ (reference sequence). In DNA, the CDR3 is TGTGCCAGCAGCTTCCAGGGAACCCACACTGAAGCTTTCTTT. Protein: CASSFQGTHTEAFF.

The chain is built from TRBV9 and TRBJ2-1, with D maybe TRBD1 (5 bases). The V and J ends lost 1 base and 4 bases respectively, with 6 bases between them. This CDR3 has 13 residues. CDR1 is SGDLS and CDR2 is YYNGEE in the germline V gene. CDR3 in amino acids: CASSVTGYNEQFF. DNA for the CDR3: TGTGCCAGCAGCGTAACAGGATACAATGAGCAGTTCTTC.

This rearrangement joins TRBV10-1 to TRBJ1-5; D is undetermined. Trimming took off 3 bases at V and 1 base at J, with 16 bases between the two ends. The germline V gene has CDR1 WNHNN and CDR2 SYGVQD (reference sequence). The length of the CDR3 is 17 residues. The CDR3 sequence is CASSEIASHSSNQPQHF. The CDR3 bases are TGCGCCAGCAGTGAAATCGCCTCTCACTCCAGCAATCAGCCCCAGCATTTT.

The CDR3 bases are TGCGCCAGCAGCTTGGGACTTTTCACAGATACGCAGTATTTT. Translation: CASSLGLFTDTQYF. The chain couples TRBV5-1 to TRBJ2-3, with D uncertain. Between the trimmed V and J ends, which lost 0 bases and 2 bases, there was a span of 7 bases. CDR3 length: 14 amino acids. CDR1 SGHRS and CDR2 YFSETQ come from the germline V gene.

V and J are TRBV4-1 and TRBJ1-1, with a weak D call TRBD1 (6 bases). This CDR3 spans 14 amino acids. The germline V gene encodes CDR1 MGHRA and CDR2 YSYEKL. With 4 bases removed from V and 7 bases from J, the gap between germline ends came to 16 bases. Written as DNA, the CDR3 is TGCGCCAGCAGCCCCCCAGGACAGCAGGTTGAAGCTTTCTTT. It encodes CASSPPGQQVEAFF.